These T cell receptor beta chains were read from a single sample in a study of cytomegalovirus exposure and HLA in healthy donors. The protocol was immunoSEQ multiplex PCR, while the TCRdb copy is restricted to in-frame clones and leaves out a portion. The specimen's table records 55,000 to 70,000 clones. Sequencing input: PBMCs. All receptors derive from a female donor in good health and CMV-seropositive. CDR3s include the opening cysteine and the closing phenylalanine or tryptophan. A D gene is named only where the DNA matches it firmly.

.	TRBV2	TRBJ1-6	TGTGCCAGCAGTGAAGTAGGGAGTCGCAATAATTCACCCCTCCACTTT	CASSEVGSRNNSPLHF
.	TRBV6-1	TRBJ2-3	TGTGCCAGCAGTCAGAGCACAGATACGCAGTATTTT	CASSQSTDTQYF
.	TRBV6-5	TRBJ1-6	TGTGCCAGCAGTTCAACAGGCCCCAATTCACCCCTCCACTTT	CASSSTGPNSPLHF
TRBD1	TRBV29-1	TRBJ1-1	TGCAGCGTCGGGACAGACCTGAAAGCTTTCTTT	CSVGTDLKAFF
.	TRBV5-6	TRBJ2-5	TGTGCCAGCAGCGTTTTCCCTAAAGAGACCCAGTACTTC	CASSVFPKETQYF
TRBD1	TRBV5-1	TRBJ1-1	TGCGCCAGCAGCTTGACCGATCCCGCAGGGGGCACTGAAGCTTTCTTT	CASSLTDPAGGTEAFF
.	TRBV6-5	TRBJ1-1	TGTGCCAGCAGTCTTCTTGAGAGCACTGAAGCTTTCTTT	CASSLLESTEAFF
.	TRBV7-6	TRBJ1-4	TGTGCCAGCAGCTTAACGGGGGGGTTTAATGAAAAACTGTTTTTT	CASSLTGGFNEKLFF
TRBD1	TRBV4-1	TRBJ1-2	TGCGCCAGCAGCCAAGATCGGGGACAGGTCATCTACTATGGCTACACCTTC	CASSQDRGQVIYYGYTF
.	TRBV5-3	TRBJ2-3	TGTGCCAGAAGCCACAGTGAAGACACAGATACGCAGTATTTT	CARSHSEDTDTQYF
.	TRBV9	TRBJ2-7	TGTGCCAGCAGCGTAAGACCCGGGACCTACGAGCAGTACTTC	CASSVRPGTYEQYF
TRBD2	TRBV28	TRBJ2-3	TGTGCCAGCAGTTCTTACCCACGGACTAGCGGACGCACAGATACGCAGTATTTT	CASSSYPRTSGRTDTQYF
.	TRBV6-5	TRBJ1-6	TGTGCCAGCACTAGACAGGCTAATTCACCCCTCCCCTTT	CASTRQANSPLPF
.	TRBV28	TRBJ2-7	TGTGCCAGCAGTTGGTCAGGGCAAGGCGAGCAGTACTTC	CASSWSGQGEQYF
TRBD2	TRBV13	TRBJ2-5	TGTGCCAGCAGCCATTGGACTAGCCGGGAGACCCAGTACTTC	CASSHWTSRETQYF
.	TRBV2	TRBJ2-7	TGTGCCAGCCGCAGGGAGGTCTACGAGCAGTACTTC	CASRREVYEQYF
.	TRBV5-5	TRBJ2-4	TGTGCCAGCAGCTTTGAGAGACGGGGAAACATTCAGTACTTC	CASSFERRGNIQYF
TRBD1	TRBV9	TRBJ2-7	TGTGCCAGCAGCGTAGCTACGAGGGGGCCCTACGAGCAGTACTTC	CASSVATRGPYEQYF
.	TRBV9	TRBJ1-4	TGTGCCAGCAGCGCCAACAGCGGCCTAGGCTATGAAAAACTGTTTTTT	CASSANSGLGYEKLFF
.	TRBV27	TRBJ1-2	TGTGCCAGCAGTCCCGGTCTCCAGGGGCGCCTCGGCTACACCTTC	CASSPGLQGRLGYTF
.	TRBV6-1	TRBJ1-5	TGTGCCAGCAGTGAAGGCGGGAGCGGCAATCAGCCCCAGCATTTT	CASSEGGSGNQPQHF
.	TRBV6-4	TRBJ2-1	TGTGCCAGCAGTGACTCCGACAGCAATGAGCAGTTCTTC	CASSDSDSNEQFF
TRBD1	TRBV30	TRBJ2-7	TGTGCCTGCCGCGGACAGGGCTTCTACGAGCAGTACTTC	CACRGQGFYEQYF
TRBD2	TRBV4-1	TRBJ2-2	TGCGCCAGCAGGCCGTTGGGAGGGGCGGACACCGGGGAGCTGTTTTTT	CASRPLGGADTGELFF
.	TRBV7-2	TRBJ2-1	TGTGCCAGCAGCTTAGCGCTCCAGGCAAGCAATGAGCAGTTCTTC	CASSLALQASNEQFF
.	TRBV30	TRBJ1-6	TGTGCCTGGAGTCATTTTTGGACAGCCTCACCCCTACACTTT	CAWSHFWTASPLHF
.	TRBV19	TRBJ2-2	TGTGCCAGTATGCTTCCAGGGGCAGAGAGCGGGGAGCTGTTTTTT	CASMLPGAESGELFF
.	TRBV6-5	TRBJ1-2	TGTGCCAGCAAAACCTCCGGGGAGACGTCGAGGGGCTACACCTTC	CASKTSGETSRGYTF
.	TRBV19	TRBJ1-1	TGTGCCAGTAGTATAGATCGGGAGGACCCTATGAACACTGAAGCTTTCTTT	CASSIDREDPMNTEAFF
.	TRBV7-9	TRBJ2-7	TGTGCCAGCGTACGAGGCAGGGACGAGCAGTACTTC	CASVRGRDEQYF
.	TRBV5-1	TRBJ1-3	TGCGCCAGCAGCTTGGAACCGGGGGCTGGAAACACCATATATTTT	CASSLEPGAGNTIYF
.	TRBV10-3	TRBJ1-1	TGTGCCATCAGTGGGGGACATCGACCCTCGAACACTGAAGCTTTCTTT	CAISGGHRPSNTEAFF
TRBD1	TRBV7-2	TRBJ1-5	TGTGCCAGCACTCAACAGGGGTTGAATCAGCCCCAGCATTTT	CASTQQGLNQPQHF
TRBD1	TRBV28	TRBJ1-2	TGTGCCAGCAGTTCCTCGGGACAGGGCAACTATGGCTACACCTTC	CASSSSGQGNYGYTF
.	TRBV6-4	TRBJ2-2	TGTGCCAGCAGTAGCGGGAACACCGGGGAGCTGTTTTTT	CASSSGNTGELFF
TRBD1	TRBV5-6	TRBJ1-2	TGTGCCAGCAGCCGCCGACAGGGCCGTTTCTATGGCTACACCTTC	CASSRRQGRFYGYTF
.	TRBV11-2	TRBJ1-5	TGTGCCAGCAGTTCGTTACAGGGTGCTCAGCCCCAGCATTTT	CASSSLQGAQPQHF
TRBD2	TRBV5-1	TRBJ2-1	TGCGCCAGCAGCCCGGGACTACCGGACAATGAGCAGTTCTTC	CASSPGLPDNEQFF
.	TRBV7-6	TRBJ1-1	TGTGCCAGCAGCTTAGCGGCAAAACAGGGTTCGAGGAACACTGAAGCTTTCTTT	CASSLAAKQGSRNTEAFF
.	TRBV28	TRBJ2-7	TGTGCCAGCAGTTTAACGAGCTCCTACGAGCAGTACTTC	CASSLTSSYEQYF
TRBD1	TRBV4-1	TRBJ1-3	TGCGCCAGCAGCCAAACAGGGGCCTCTGGAAACACCATATATTTT	CASSQTGASGNTIYF
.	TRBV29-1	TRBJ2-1	TGCAGCGCCCACAACGGACAGAGCGATGAGCAGTTCTTC	CSAHNGQSDEQFF
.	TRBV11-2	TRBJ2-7	TGTGCCAGCAGCCTAACCTACGAGCAGTACTTC	CASSLTYEQYF
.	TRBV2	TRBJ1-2	TGTGCCAGCAGAAAGGGGTTCAGCTCTGGCTACACCTTC	CASRKGFSSGYTF
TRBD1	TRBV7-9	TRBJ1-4	TGTGCCAGCAGTCACGGGACAGGGGGCGTTGAAAAACTGTTTTTT	CASSHGTGGVEKLFF
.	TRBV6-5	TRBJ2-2	TGTGCCAGCAGACCCGGACAGTTAAACACCGGGGAGCTGTTTTTT	CASRPGQLNTGELFF
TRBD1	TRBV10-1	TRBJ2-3	TGCGCCAGCTCTTCTCGGACAGGGAAACAAGATACGCAGTATTTT	CASSSRTGKQDTQYF
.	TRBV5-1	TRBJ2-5	TGCGCCAGCAGATATGCGGACAGTTACCAGTACTTC	CASRYADSYQYF